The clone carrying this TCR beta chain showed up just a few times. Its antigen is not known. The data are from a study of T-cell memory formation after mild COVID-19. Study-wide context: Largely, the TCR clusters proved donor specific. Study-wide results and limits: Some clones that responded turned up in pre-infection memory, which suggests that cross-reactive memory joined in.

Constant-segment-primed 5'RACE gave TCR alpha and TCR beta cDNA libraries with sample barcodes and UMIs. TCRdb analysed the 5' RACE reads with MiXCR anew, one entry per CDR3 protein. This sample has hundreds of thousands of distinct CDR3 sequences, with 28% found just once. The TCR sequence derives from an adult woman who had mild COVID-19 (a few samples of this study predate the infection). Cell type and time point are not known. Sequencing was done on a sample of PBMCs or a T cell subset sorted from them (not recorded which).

The CDR3 region has the DNA TGTGCCACCAGTGCCTATGGCGAGACCCAGTACTTC. Amino acids: CATSAYGETQYF. This sequence joins TRBV24-1 and TRBJ2-5; D call uncertain. V was cut by 5 bases and J by 5 bases, with 8 bases left in between. The CDR3 is made up of 12 amino acids. Germline assignment: CDR1 KGHDR and CDR2 SFDVKD.